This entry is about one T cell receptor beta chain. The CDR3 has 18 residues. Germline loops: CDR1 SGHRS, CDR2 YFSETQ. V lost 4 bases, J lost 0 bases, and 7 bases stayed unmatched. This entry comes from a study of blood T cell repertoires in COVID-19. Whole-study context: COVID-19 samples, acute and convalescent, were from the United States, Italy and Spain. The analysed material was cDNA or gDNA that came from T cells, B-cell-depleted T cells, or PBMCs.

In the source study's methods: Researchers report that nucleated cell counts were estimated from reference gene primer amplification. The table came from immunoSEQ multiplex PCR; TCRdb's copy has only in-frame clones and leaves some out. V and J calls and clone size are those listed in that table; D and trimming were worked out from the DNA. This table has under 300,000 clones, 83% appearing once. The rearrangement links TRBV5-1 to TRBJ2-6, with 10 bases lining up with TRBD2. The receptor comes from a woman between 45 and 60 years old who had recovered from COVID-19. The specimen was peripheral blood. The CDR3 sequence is CASSLTSGDSSGANVLTF. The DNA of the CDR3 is TGCGCCAGCAGCCTCACTAGCGGGGATAGCTCTGGGGCCAACGTCCTGACTTTC.